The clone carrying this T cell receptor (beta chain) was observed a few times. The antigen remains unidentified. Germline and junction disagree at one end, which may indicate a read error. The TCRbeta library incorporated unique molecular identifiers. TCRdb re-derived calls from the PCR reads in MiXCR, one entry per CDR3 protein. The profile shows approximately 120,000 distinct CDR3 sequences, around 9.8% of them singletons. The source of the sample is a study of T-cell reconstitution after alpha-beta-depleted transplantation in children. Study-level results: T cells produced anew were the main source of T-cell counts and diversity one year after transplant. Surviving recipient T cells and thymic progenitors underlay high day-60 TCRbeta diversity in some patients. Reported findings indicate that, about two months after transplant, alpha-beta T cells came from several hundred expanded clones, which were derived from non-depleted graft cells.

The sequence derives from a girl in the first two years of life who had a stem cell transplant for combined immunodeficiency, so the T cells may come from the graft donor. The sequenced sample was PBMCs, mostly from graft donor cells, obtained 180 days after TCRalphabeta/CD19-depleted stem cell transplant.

The CDR3 is CSVEGNAEAFF. In DNA form, the CDR3 reads TGCAGCGTTGAGGGGAACGCTGAAGCTTTCTTT. The chain has TRBV29-1 and TRBJ1-1; D not certain. Germline CDR1 and CDR2: SQVTM and ANQGSEA. The CDR3 is 11 amino acids.